Shown below are 2 T cell receptor beta chains from a single sample sequenced in a study of regulatory T cells in long-lasting Graves disease (dated by TCRdb to the early 2020s). Library generation was performed with multiplex PCR. These reads were obtained on an Illumina HiSeq 4000. iRepertoire HTBI primers and Arm-PCR amplification of CDR3 regions were used to construct TCR beta libraries. TCRdb itself trimmed the public reads at Q25 with fastp, ran MiXCR and retained productive beta chains. Each entry is one CDR3 protein sequence, shown with its most common DNA and genes. A total of approximately 490,000 distinct CDR3 sequences appear in this sample, 15% to 20% of them only once. Less than 15% of the sample goes to the ten largest clones. The sample's time point label, decoded: newly diagnosed GD, antithyroid drugs for less than 3 months. RNA was extracted from PBMCs in TRIzol for both TCR sequencing and RNA sequencing.

These data are also associated with another study on T cells in Graves' hyperthyroidism and ophthalmopathy.

Sample: peripheral blood mononuclear cells (PBMCs), taken at new diagnosis, from a patient treated with antithyroid drugs. The receptors derive from a man aged 40-55 years with Graves disease. Donor details come from another sample of the same person, matched by shared clones.

This clonotype was seen a handful of times. The CDR3: CASRFLREGSYNEQFF. CDR3 nucleotide sequence: TGTGCCAGCAGGTTTTTACGGGAGGGCTCGTACAATGAGCAGTTCTTC. The chain employs TRBV6-1 and TRBJ2-1; 8 bases map to TRBD2. V lost 6 bases, J lost 4 bases, and 11 bases stayed unmatched. The CDR3 totals 16 residues. Germline V gene sequence: CDR1 MNHNS, CDR2 SASEGT.

This clonotype was counted many times. The chain has TRBV5-1 and TRBJ2-7, with D unclear. Germline CDR1 SGHRS, CDR2 YFSETQ. The CDR3 runs 12 residues. V dropped 0 bases and J dropped 7 bases, with 8 bases sitting between them. The CDR3 protein is CASSLEGREQYF. In DNA, the CDR3 is TGCGCCAGCAGCTTGGAGGGCCGAGAGCAGTACTTC. Filled out from reference TRBV5-1 and TRBJ2-7, the complete variable domain reads KAGVTQTPRYLIKTRGQQVTLSCSPISGHRSVSWYQQTPGQGLQFLFEYFSETQRNKGNFPGRFSGRQFSNSRSEMNVSTLELGDSALYLCASSLEGREQYFGPGTRLTVT.